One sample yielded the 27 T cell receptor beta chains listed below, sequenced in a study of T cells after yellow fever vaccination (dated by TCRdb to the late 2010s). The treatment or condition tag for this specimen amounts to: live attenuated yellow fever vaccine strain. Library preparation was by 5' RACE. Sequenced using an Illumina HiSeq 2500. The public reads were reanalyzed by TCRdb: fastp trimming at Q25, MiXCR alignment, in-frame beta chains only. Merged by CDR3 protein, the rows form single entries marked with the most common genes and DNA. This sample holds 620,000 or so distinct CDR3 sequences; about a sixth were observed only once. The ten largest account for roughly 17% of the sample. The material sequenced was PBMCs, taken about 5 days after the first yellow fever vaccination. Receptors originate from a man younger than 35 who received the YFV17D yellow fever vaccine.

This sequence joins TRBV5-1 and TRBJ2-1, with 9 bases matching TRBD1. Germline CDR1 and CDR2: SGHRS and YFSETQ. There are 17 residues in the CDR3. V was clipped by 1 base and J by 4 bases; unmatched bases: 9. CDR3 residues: CASSLTPGQGKYNEQFF. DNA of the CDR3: TGCGCCAGCAGCTTGACCCCGGGACAGGGAAAATACAATGAGCAGTTCTTC.

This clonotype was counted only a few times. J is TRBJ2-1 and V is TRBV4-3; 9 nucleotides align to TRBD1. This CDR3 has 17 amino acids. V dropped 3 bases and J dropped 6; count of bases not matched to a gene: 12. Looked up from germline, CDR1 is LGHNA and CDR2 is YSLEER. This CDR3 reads CASSHLGQGAGSNEQFF. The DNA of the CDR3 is TGCGCCAGCAGCCACCTGGGACAGGGAGCGGGGAGCAATGAGCAGTTCTTC.

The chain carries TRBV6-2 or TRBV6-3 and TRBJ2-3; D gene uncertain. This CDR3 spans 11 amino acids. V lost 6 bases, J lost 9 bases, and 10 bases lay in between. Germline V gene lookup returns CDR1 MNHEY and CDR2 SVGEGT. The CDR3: CASRTPETQYF. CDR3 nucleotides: TGTGCCAGCAGAACCCCTGAGACGCAGTATTTT.

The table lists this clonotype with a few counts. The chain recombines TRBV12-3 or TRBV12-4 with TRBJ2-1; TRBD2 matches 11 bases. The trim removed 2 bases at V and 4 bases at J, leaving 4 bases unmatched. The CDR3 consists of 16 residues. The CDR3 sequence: CASSLPSSGGYNEQFF. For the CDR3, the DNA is TGTGCCAGCAGTTTACCTTCTAGCGGGGGGTACAATGAGCAGTTCTTC.

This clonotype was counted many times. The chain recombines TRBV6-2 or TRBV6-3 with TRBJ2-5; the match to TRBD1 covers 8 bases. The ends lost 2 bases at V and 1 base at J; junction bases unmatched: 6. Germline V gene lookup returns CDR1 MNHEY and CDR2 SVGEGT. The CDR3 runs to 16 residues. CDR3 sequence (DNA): TGTGCCAGCAGTTACGAAGCAGGGGGCTTCCAAGAGACCCAGTACTTC. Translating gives CASSYEAGGFQETQYF.

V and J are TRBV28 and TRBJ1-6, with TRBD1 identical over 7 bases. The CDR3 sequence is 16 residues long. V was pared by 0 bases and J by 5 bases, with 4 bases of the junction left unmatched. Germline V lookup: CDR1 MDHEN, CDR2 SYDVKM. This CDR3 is CASSLWGQFNNSPLHF. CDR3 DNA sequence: TGTGCCAGCAGTTTATGGGGACAGTTCAATAATTCACCCCTCCACTTT.

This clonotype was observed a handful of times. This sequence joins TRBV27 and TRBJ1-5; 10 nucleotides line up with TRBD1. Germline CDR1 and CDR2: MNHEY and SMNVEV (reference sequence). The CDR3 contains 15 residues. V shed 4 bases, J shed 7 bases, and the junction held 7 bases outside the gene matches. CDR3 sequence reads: CASSSGTGAGQPQHF. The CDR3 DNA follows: TGTGCCAGCAGTTCCGGGACAGGGGCGGGACAGCCCCAGCATTTT.

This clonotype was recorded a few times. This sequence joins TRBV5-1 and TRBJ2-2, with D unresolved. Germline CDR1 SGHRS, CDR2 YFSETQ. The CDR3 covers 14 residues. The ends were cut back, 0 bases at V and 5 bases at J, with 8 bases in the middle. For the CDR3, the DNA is TGCGCCAGCAGCTTGGATATCGATACCGGGGAGCTGTTTTTT. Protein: CASSLDIDTGELFF. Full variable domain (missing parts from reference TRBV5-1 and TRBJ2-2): KAGVTQTPRYLIKTRGQQVTLSCSPISGHRSVSWYQQTPGQGLQFLFEYFSETQRNKGNFPGRFSGRQFSNSRSEMNVSTLELGDSALYLCASSLDIDTGELFFGEGSRLTVL.

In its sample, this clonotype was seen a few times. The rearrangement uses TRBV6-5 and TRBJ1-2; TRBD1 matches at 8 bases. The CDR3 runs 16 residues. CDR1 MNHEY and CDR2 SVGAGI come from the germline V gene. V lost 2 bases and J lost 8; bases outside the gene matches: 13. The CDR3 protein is CASSYGVATGGRGYTF. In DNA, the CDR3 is TGTGCCAGCAGTTACGGGGTGGCTACAGGGGGTCGGGGCTACACCTTC.

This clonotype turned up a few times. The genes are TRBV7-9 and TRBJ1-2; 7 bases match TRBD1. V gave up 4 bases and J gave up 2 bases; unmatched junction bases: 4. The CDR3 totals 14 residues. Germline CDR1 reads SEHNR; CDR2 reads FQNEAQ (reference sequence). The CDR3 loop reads CASSSQGSNYGYTF. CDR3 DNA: TGTGCCAGCAGCTCACAGGGGTCAAACTATGGCTACACCTTC.

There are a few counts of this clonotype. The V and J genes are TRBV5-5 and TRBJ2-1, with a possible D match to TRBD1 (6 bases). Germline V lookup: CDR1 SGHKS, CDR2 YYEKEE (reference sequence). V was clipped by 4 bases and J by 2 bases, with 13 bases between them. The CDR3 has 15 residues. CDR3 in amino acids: CASSKDSTTYNEQFF. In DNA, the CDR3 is TGTGCCAGCAGCAAGGACAGTACTACCTACAATGAGCAGTTCTTC.

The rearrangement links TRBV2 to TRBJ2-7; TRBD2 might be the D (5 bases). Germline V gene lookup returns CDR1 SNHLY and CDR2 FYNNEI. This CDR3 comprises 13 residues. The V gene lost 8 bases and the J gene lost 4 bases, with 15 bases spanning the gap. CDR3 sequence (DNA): TGTGCCAGCGTTAGGCCCGGACTTTACGAGCAGTACTTC. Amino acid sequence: CASVRPGLYEQYF. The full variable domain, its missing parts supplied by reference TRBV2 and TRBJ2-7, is EPEVTQTPSHQVTQMGQEVILRCVPISNHLYFYWYRQILGQKVEFLVSFYNNEISEKSEIFDDQFSVERPDGSNFTLKIRSTKLEDSAMYFCASVRPGLYEQYFGPGTRLTVT.

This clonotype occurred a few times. Written as DNA, the CDR3 is TGTGCCAGCAGCGTCGTGGGCGTCACCGGGGAGCTGTTTTTT. Its protein product is CASSVVGVTGELFF. The V and J genes are TRBV9 and TRBJ2-2, with D hard to call. The CDR3 spans 14 residues. V was pared by 2 bases and J by 4 bases, with 9 bases between. From germline, CDR1 is SGDLS and CDR2 YYNGEE.

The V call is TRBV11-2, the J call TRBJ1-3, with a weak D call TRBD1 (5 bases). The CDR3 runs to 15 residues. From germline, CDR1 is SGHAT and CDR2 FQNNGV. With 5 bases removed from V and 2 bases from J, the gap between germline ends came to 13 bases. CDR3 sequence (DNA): TGTGCCAGCAGCCTTCTAGGGACGGCTGGAAACACCATATATTTT. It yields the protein CASSLLGTAGNTIYF.

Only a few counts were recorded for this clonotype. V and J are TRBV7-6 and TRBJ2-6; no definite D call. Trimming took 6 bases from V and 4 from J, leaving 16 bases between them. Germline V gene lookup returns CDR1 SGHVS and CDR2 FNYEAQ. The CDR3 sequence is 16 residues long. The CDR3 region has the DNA TGTGCCAGCAGTGGTGGATCGGGTATGGGGGCCAACGTCCTGACTTTC. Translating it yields CASSGGSGMGANVLTF.

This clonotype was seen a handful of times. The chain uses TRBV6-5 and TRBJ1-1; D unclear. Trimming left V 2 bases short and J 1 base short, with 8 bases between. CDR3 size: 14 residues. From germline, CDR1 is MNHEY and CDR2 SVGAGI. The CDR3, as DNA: TGTGCCAGCAGTTACGCGACTGGGAACACTGAAGCTTTCTTT. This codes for CASSYATGNTEAFF.

CDR3 sequence (DNA): TGTGCCACCAGCGGGGACGAGATTTTCCATGAGCAGTTCTTC. Residues: CATSGDEIFHEQFF. This chain links TRBV15 with TRBJ2-1; D is tentatively TRBD1 or TRBD2 (5 bases each). Germline V lookup: CDR1 LNHNV, CDR2 YYDKDF (reference sequence). V was pared by 5 bases and J by 8 bases, with 16 bases between. The CDR3 has 14 amino acids.

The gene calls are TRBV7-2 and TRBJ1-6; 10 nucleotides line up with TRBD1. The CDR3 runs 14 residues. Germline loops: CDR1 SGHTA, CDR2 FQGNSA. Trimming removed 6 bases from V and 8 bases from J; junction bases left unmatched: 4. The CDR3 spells CASSSGTGDSPLHF. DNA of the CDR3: TGTGCCAGCAGTTCCGGGACAGGGGATTCACCCCTCCACTTT.

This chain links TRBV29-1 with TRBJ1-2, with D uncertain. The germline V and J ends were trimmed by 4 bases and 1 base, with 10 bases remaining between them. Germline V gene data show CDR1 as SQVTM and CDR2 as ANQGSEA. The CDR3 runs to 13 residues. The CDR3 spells CSVVAEYNYGYTF. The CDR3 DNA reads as TGCAGCGTTGTGGCAGAATATAACTATGGCTACACCTTC.

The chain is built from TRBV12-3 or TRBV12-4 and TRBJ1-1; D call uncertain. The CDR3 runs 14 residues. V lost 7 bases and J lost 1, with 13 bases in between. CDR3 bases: TGTGCCAGCACCTCGGAGAGGAAGAACACTGAAGCTTTCTTT. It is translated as CASTSERKNTEAFF.

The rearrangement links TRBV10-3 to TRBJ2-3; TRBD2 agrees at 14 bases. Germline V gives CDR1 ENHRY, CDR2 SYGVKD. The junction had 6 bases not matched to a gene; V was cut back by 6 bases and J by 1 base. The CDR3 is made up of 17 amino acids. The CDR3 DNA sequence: TGTGCCATCAGGGCAGGACTAGCGGGGGGCGGCACAGATACGCAGTATTTT. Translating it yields CAIRAGLAGGGTDTQYF.

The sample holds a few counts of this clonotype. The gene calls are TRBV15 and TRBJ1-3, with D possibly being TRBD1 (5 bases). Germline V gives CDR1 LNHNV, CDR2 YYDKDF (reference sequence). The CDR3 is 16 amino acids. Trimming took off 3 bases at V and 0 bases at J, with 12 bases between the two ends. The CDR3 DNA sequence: TGTGCCACCAGCAGGAGCCGGGACCTCTCTGGAAACACCATATATTTT. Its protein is CATSRSRDLSGNTIYF.

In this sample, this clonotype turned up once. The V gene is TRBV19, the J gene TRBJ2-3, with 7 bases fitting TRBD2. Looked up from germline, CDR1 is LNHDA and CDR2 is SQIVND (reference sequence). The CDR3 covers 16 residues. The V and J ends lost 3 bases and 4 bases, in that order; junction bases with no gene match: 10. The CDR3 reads CASSIGGGAYPDTQYF. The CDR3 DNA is TGTGCCAGTAGTATTGGCGGGGGAGCTTATCCAGATACGCAGTATTTT.

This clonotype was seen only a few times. Written as DNA, the CDR3 is TGTGCCAGCAGCACCCCTCGCAGGGGCCCTATCGCTAACTATGGCTACACCTTC. Translated, it gives CASSTPRRGPIANYGYTF. V gene TRBV11-2 combines with J gene TRBJ1-2; possible D gene TRBD1, 6 bases. V was clipped by 5 bases and J by 0 bases, with 22 bases between them. Looked up from germline, CDR1 is SGHAT and CDR2 is FQNNGV. The CDR3 has 18 amino acids.

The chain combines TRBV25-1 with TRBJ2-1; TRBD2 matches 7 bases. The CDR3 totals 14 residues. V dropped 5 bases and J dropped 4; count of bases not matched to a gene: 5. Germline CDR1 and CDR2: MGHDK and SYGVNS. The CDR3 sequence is CASSSGRGYNEQFF. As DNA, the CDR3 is TGTGCCAGCAGTTCGGGGCGGGGGTACAATGAGCAGTTCTTC.

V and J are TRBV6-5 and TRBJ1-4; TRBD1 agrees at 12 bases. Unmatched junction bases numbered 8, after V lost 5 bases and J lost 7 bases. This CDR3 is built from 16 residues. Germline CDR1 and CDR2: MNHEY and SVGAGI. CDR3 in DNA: TGTGCCAGCAGTAACCGGGACAGGGGGCTTCGTGAAAAACTGTTTTTT. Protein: CASSNRDRGLREKLFF.

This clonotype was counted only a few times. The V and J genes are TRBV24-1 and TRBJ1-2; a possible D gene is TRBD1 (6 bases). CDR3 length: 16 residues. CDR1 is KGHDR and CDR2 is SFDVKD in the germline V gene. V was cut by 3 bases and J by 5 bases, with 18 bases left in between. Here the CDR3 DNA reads TGTGCCACCAGTGATGTTTCGACAGGAATAAGTTATGGCTACACCTTC. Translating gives CATSDVSTGISYGYTF.